What follows is one TCR beta chain and its context. These data belong to a study of blood T cell repertoires in COVID-19. As for the study in general: Both acute and convalescent COVID-19 samples were obtained from the United States, Italy and Spain.

Using immunoSEQ multiplex PCR, the repertoire was profiled, and TCRdb retains in-frame clones only, with some absent. The table includes tens of thousands of clones, about 89% detected once. The germline V and J ends were trimmed by 4 bases and 2 bases, with 9 bases remaining between them. Germline lookup yields CDR1 SQVTM and CDR2 ANQGSEA. The CDR3 runs to 13 residues. The chain uses TRBV29-1 and TRBJ1-5; D remains unclear. The sequence came from a human donor in a cohort sampled during active COVID-19. Sequencing was done on a sample of peripheral blood. This chain's CDR3 is CSVVFSGNQPQHF. For the CDR3, the DNA is TGCAGCGTTGTATTTTCAGGCAATCAGCCCCAGCATTTT. Looking up the rest from reference TRBV29-1 and TRBJ1-5 gives the full variable domain: SAVISQKPSRDICQRGTSLTIQCQVDSQVTMMFWYRQQPGQSLTLIATANQGSEATYESGFVIDKFPISRPNLTFSTLTVSNMSPEDSSIYLCSVVFSGNQPQHFGDGTRLSIL.